The 10 T cell receptor beta chains given below trace back to one sample, sequenced in a study of blood T cells in healthy people across ages. The use of a sample-barcoded 5' primer and a J-beta primer mix characterized a second PCR of roughly 7 to 11 cycles. TCRdb re-derived calls from the 5' RACE reads in MiXCR, one entry per CDR3 protein. Among more than 1,400,000 distinct CDR3 sequences, about 43% were seen once, and the ten largest hold roughly 7.7%. The source material was blood. These receptors all come from a woman aged 18 to 35 in good health.

This clonotype has only a few counts. J is TRBJ2-1 and V is TRBV9; D perhaps matches TRBD1 (5 bases). CDR1 is SGDLS and CDR2 is YYNGEE in the germline V gene. Trimming removed 3 bases at V and 0 bases at J, with 13 bases between. This CDR3 has 16 amino acids. The CDR3 sequence: CASSGMVGLSYNEQFF. CDR3 sequence (DNA): TGTGCCAGCAGCGGGATGGTGGGGCTCTCCTACAATGAGCAGTTCTTC.

This clonotype was detected ten times or more. V gene TRBV6-1 combines with J gene TRBJ2-6; D possibly corresponds to TRBD1 (5 bases). V lost 2 bases to trimming and J lost 1 base, with 6 bases between them. The V gene's germline CDR1 is MNHNS and CDR2 SASEGT. The length of the CDR3 is 15 residues. The CDR3 nucleotides read TGTGCCAGCAGTGAACCAGGGTCTGGGGCCAACGTCCTGACTTTC. Its translation: CASSEPGSGANVLTF.

The J gene is TRBJ2-2, the V gene TRBV27, with D tentatively TRBD1 (5 bases). CDR3 size: 12 residues. Germline V gene lookup returns CDR1 MNHEY and CDR2 SMNVEV (reference sequence). V was trimmed by 6 bases and J by 8 bases, leaving 10 bases between them. DNA for the CDR3: TGTGCCAGCAGGGGGCTAGGAGGGGAGCTGTTTTTT. This translates into CASRGLGGELFF.

The chain couples TRBV14 to TRBJ2-5, with unresolved D. Germline lookup yields CDR1 SGHDN and CDR2 FVKESK. Trimming removed 0 bases from V and 11 bases from J, with 10 bases in between. The CDR3 loop spans 12 amino acids. As DNA, the CDR3 is TGTGCCAGCAGCCAAGAGTTCAATGAGCAGTACTTC. This translates into CASSQEFNEQYF.

This clonotype has at least ten counts. The CDR3: CAISEMAGGDSPLHF. The CDR3 nucleotides read TGTGCCATCAGTGAGATGGCAGGGGGCGATTCACCCCTCCACTTT. This rearrangement joins TRBV10-3 to TRBJ1-6; 8 bases are shared with TRBD1. The trim removed 2 bases at V and 8 bases at J, leaving 5 bases unmatched. In germline, CDR1 is ENHRY, CDR2 SYGVKD. The CDR3 covers 15 residues.

This clonotype was found a few times. V gene TRBV29-1 combines with J gene TRBJ2-5; 7 bases line up with TRBD1. V lost 4 bases and J lost 4; bases outside the gene matches: 9. This CDR3 contains 14 residues. CDR1 is SQVTM and CDR2 is ANQGSEA in the germline V gene. CDR3 protein: CSVAKPGQTETQYF. The CDR3 coding sequence is TGCAGCGTTGCTAAACCGGGACAGACAGAGACCCAGTACTTC.

Here the CDR3 reads CSASPANHYEQYF. CDR3 nucleotides: TGCAGTGCTAGCCCGGCGAACCACTACGAGCAGTACTTC. This chain links TRBV20-1 with TRBJ2-5; D uncertain. The J call is doubtful: the DNA matches TRBJ2-7 better. Germline values: CDR1 DFQATT, CDR2 SNEGSKA (reference sequence). CDR3 length equals 13 residues.

This clonotype was observed a handful of times. J is TRBJ2-1 and V is TRBV5-1; D is perhaps TRBD1 (6 bases). Trimming removed 4 bases at V and 0 bases at J, with 14 bases between. CDR3 size: 16 residues. CDR1 SGHRS and CDR2 YFSETQ come from the germline V gene. Here the CDR3 reads CASSVLTGSSYNEQFF. The CDR3 DNA is TGCGCCAGCAGCGTCCTAACAGGGAGCTCCTACAATGAGCAGTTCTTC.

In its sample, this clonotype was seen a few times. J is TRBJ2-1 and V is TRBV6-6; 9 bases line up with TRBD1. The CDR3 has 15 residues. After removal of 7 bases from V and 3 bases from J, the junction contained 7 bases not matched to a gene. Germline-derived CDR1 and CDR2 are MNHNY and SVGAGI (reference sequence). The CDR3, as DNA: TGTGCCAGCACCGTTGGACAGGGGTACTACAATGAGCAGTTCTTC. Its protein product is CASTVGQGYYNEQFF.

For the CDR3, the DNA is TGTGCCAGCAGTTTGCCTACAGGGGGCGCCGCGCGCGGCTACACCTTC. It is translated as CASSLPTGGAARGYTF. The chain links TRBV28 to TRBJ1-2, with TRBD1 identical over 9 bases. This CDR3 comprises 16 residues. Germline assignment: CDR1 MDHEN and CDR2 SYDVKM. Trimming removed 3 bases from V and 8 bases from J; junction bases left unmatched: 13.